Sequencing of this T cell receptor beta chain was carried out in a study of beta chain features in type 1 diabetes. Study findings and constraints: TCRB CDR3s were moderately but significantly shorter in Type 1 diabetes patients in all four CD4+ subsets. An over-representation of cells with high TCR expression could result from cDNA sequencing. Fewer insertions but more deletions were seen at VDJ junctions in type 1 diabetes patients.

This clone came up a few times. Its antigen is unidentified. The sequenced template was cDNA made from the entire isolated RNA. Method: immunoSEQ multiplex PCR; TCRdb's copy keeps in-frame clones and lacks some. Of about 340,000 clones in the sample, roughly 12% were seen once. With 6 bases removed from V and 4 bases from J, the gap between germline ends came to 13 bases. This CDR3 spans 14 amino acids. CDR1 and CDR2 (germline): KGHSH, LQKENI. This chain uses TRBV18 with TRBJ1-5, with TRBD1 as a possible D gene (6 bases). The sample taken for sequencing was naive CD4+ T cells from blood. The origin of this receptor is a woman between 18 and 30 years old with type 1 diabetes. In nucleotides, the CDR3 is TGTGCCAGCTCTCAACAGGGTCTTAATCAGCCCCAGCATTTT. It encodes CASSQQGLNQPQHF.